This passage covers 30 T cell receptor beta chains from one sample sequenced in a study of blood T cell repertoires in COVID-19. Clones were sequenced by immunoSEQ multiplex PCR, and TCRdb holds only the in-frame ones, with some missing. The sample records 200,000 to 250,000 clones, 84% being singletons. The specimen was peripheral blood. The origin of the receptors is an elderly woman with active or convalescent COVID-19.

The chain uses TRBV30 and TRBJ2-3; TRBD2 aligns across 9 bases. After removal of 0 bases from V and 3 bases from J, the junction contained 1 base not matched to a gene. This CDR3 is built from 14 residues. Germline V lookup: CDR1 GTSNPN, CDR2 SVGIG (reference sequence). In nucleotides, the CDR3 is TGTGCCTGGAGTGTTGCGGGGGGGACAGATACGCAGTATTTT. This codes for CAWSVAGGTDTQYF. The full variable domain, rest sourced from reference TRBV30 and TRBJ2-3, is SQTIHQWPATLVQPVGSPLSLECTVEGTSNPNLYWYRQAAGRGLQLLFYSVGIGQISSEVPQNLSASRPQDRQFILSSKKLLLSDSGFYLCAWSVAGGTDTQYFGPGTRLTVL.

The rearrangement joins TRBV3-1 (or the pseudogene TRBV3-2) to TRBJ1-4; D unclear. The CDR3 spans 17 residues. Germline CDR1 reads LGHDT; CDR2 reads YNNKEL (reference sequence). The ends were cut back, 1 base at V and 8 bases at J, with 20 bases in the middle. The CDR3 DNA follows: TGTGCCAGCAGCCAAGTTCCCCTCTGGAGGGTTGGGGAAAAACTGTTTTTT. Residues: CASSQVPLWRVGEKLFF.

The chain uses TRBV18 and TRBJ1-2; 8 bases align to TRBD1. V lost 3 bases, J lost 8 bases, and 5 bases stayed unmatched. Germline values: CDR1 KGHSH, CDR2 LQKENI. The CDR3 runs 13 residues. The CDR3 nucleotides are TGTGCCAGCTCACCGAGGACAGGGAGCGGCTACACCTTC. Translated, it gives CASSPRTGSGYTF.

The sample holds one count of this clone. The chain is built from TRBV11-3 and TRBJ1-3; no clear D. V lost 2 bases and J lost 0, with 8 bases in between. Germline CDR1 reads SGHNT; CDR2 reads YENEEA. The CDR3 spans 15 residues. The CDR3 region is CASSLRGSSGNTIYF. The CDR3 DNA follows: TGTGCCAGCAGCTTAAGAGGGTCCTCTGGAAACACCATATATTTT.

The V and J genes are TRBV7-3 and TRBJ2-5, with D possibly being TRBD1 (5 bases). Deletions cut 5 bases from V and 5 bases from J, with 12 bases between. Germline V lookup: CDR1 SGHTA, CDR2 FQGTGA. The CDR3 is made up of 13 amino acids. In nucleotides, the CDR3 is TGTGCCAGCAGCCCCAGGGCAGGGGAGACCCAGTACTTC. As protein: CASSPRAGETQYF.

The chain combines TRBV19 with TRBJ1-1, with 10 bases matching TRBD1. The CDR3 sequence is 16 residues long. Germline V gene data show CDR1 as LNHDA and CDR2 as SQIVND (reference sequence). Losses at the gene ends were 3 bases for V and 1 base for J; bases not matched to a gene: 5. As DNA, the CDR3 is TGTGCCAGTAGTATTGGGGGGGACAGGGGGAACACTGAAGCTTTCTTT. Protein: CASSIGGDRGNTEAFF.

This sequence joins TRBV18 and TRBJ1-2; D might be TRBD1 (5 bases). The CDR3 consists of 15 residues. Trimming removed 2 bases from V and 0 bases from J, with 10 bases in between. CDR1 and CDR2 from the germline V gene are KGHSH and LQKENI. The CDR3 spells CASSPIGGTNYGYTF. The CDR3 DNA follows: TGTGCCAGCTCACCAATCGGGGGAACTAACTATGGCTACACCTTC.

This chain joins TRBV27 and TRBJ2-3; D may be TRBD2 (7 bases). This CDR3 is built from 16 residues. Germline V CDR1 and CDR2: MNHEY, SMNVEV (reference sequence). V was shortened by 5 bases and J by 1 base, with 16 bases between the two germline ends. This CDR3 is CASSPIRGGGTDTQYF. The CDR3 DNA follows: TGTGCCAGCAGTCCCATTCGCGGGGGCGGCACAGATACGCAGTATTTT.

V is TRBV2 and J is TRBJ1-5, with 8 bases lining up with TRBD1. CDR3 length: 14 residues. J was trimmed by 6 bases and V by 10 bases; bases with no gene match: 11. Germline V gene data show CDR1 as SNHLY and CDR2 as FYNNEI. The CDR3 here is CATRTGQVGQPQHF. The CDR3 region has the DNA TGTGCCACCCGGACAGGGCAGGTCGGTCAGCCCCAGCATTTT.

The rearrangement links TRBV30 to TRBJ2-5, with D tentatively TRBD2 (5 bases). The CDR3 has 13 residues. Germline V gene data show CDR1 as GTSNPN and CDR2 as SVGIG (reference sequence). Trimming took off 0 bases at V and 5 bases at J, with 10 bases between the two ends. CDR3: CAWSVRRRETQYF. CDR3 sequence (DNA): TGTGCCTGGAGTGTACGACGGAGGGAGACCCAGTACTTC.

This chain uses TRBV5-1 with TRBJ1-1; D uncertain. The germline V gene encodes CDR1 SGHRS and CDR2 YFSETQ. Trimming shortened V by 0 bases and J by 10 bases, and 13 bases separated the two germline ends. The CDR3 has 13 amino acids. CDR3 nucleotides: TGCGCCAGCAGCTTGGTATCGGGTTATGGAGCTTTCTTT. This encodes CASSLVSGYGAFF.

This clone was picked up one time. CDR3 nucleotide sequence: TGTGCCAGTAGTCTAGGACAGGGGGCCCATCAGCCCCAGCATTTT. Translating gives CASSLGQGAHQPQHF. The gene calls are TRBV19 and TRBJ1-5, with 11 bases that match TRBD1. Trimming removed 5 bases from V and 5 bases from J; junction bases left unmatched: 5. Germline values: CDR1 LNHDA, CDR2 SQIVND (reference sequence). The CDR3 is made up of 15 amino acids.

Note on this clone: At one boundary the junction diverges from the germline segment, which might be a read error. The chain recombines TRBV3-1 (or the pseudogene TRBV3-2) with TRBJ1-4, with a possible D match to TRBD1 (6 bases). CDR1 is LGHDT and CDR2 is YNNKEL in the germline V gene (reference sequence). The CDR3 totals 12 residues. The CDR3 DNA sequence: TGTGCCAGCAGCCAAGAGGGGCAGGGGATGGTTTTT. It is translated as CASSQEGQGMVF.

The rearrangement uses TRBV11-3 and TRBJ2-3; D is uncertain. The V end was cut by 2 bases, the J end by 0 bases, with 12 bases between. CDR1 is SGHNT and CDR2 is YENEEA in the germline V gene. The CDR3 sequence is 16 residues long. The CDR3: CASSLLQSRSTDTQYF. The CDR3, as DNA: TGTGCCAGCAGCTTACTACAGTCCAGAAGCACAGATACGCAGTATTTT.

The chain joins TRBV4-3 to TRBJ2-1; 10 bases are a match to TRBD2. The germline V gene has CDR1 LGHNA and CDR2 YSLEER. CDR3 size: 16 residues. V lost 0 bases and J lost 8; bases outside the gene matches: 7. CDR3 nucleotides: TGCGCCAGCAGCCAAGAGGTAGCGGGGGGTATCGATGAGCAGTTCTTC. It is translated as CASSQEVAGGIDEQFF.

This clone has only one observation. The chain has TRBV29-1 and TRBJ1-4, with D unresolved. The CDR3 extends over 12 amino acids. The germline gives CDR1 SQVTM, CDR2 ANQGSEA. V was clipped by 5 bases and J by 9 bases, with 13 bases between them. The DNA for the CDR3 is TGCAGCGTTTCTTGGGGAGGCAAAAAACTGTTTTTT. It translates to CSVSWGGKKLFF.

V and J are TRBV11-2 and TRBJ2-5; 9 bases agree with TRBD2. The CDR3 sequence is 13 residues long. Germline V gives CDR1 SGHAT, CDR2 FQNNGV. V lost 7 bases and J lost 3; bases outside the gene matches: 3. CDR3 loop: CASMPSGKETQYF. DNA for the CDR3: TGTGCCAGCATGCCTAGCGGGAAAGAGACCCAGTACTTC.

The chain joins TRBV27 to TRBJ2-7; 9 nucleotides match TRBD2. V lost 3 bases, J lost 3 bases, and 9 bases stayed unmatched. The CDR3 length is 16 residues. Germline CDR1 and CDR2: MNHEY and SMNVEV (reference sequence). The CDR3 nucleotides read TGTGCCAGCAGTTTTAGGTTTAGCGGGAGTGTCTACGAGCAGTACTTC. The encoded protein is CASSFRFSGSVYEQYF.

The gene calls are TRBV23-1 and TRBJ1-1, with D uncertain. TRBV23-1 qualifies as an ORF whose function is uncertain. Trimming stripped 6 bases from V and 2 bases from J, with 7 bases between. The CDR3 is 12 amino acids. CDR3 amino acids: CASSPRNTEAFF. Here the CDR3 DNA reads TGCGCCAGCAGCCCTCGTAACACTGAAGCTTTCTTT.

The gene calls are TRBV18 and TRBJ1-5; 7 bases map to TRBD1. From germline, CDR1 is KGHSH and CDR2 LQKENI. J lost 0 bases, V lost 9 bases, and 14 bases had no gene match. This CDR3 contains 17 residues. This CDR3 reads CASSASGGTYSNQPQHF. In nucleotides, the CDR3 is TGTGCCAGTTCAGCGTCAGGGGGGACCTATAGCAATCAGCCCCAGCATTTT.

This chain uses TRBV7-9 with TRBJ2-1; no firm D call. This CDR3 has 17 amino acids. The V end lost 5 bases, the J end lost 0 bases, and 17 bases lay between the germline ends. Germline-derived CDR1 and CDR2 are SEHNR and FQNEAQ (reference sequence). CDR3 nucleotide sequence: TGTGCCAGCAGCCCTGGGTCGGAGCCCAACTCCTACAATGAGCAGTTCTTC. Translation gives CASSPGSEPNSYNEQFF. Full variable domain (remainder filled in from reference TRBV7-9 and TRBJ2-1): DTGVSQNPRHKITKRGQNVTFRCDPISEHNRLYWYRQTLGQGPEFLTYFQNEAQLEKSRLLSDRFSAERPKGSFSTLEIQRTEQGDSAMYLCASSPGSEPNSYNEQFFGPGTRLTVL.

This clone was counted once. The chain joins TRBV9 to TRBJ2-7, with 7 nucleotides matching TRBD1. V was clipped by 4 bases and J by 3 bases; unmatched bases: 10. The CDR3 totals 15 residues. The germline gives CDR1 SGDLS, CDR2 YYNGEE. The CDR3 sequence is CASSPTGQDNYEQYF. The CDR3 DNA sequence: TGTGCCAGCAGCCCAACCGGACAGGACAACTACGAGCAGTACTTC.

The chain combines TRBV6-1 with TRBJ2-7, with 11 bases that match TRBD2. CDR1 and CDR2 (germline): MNHNS, SASEGT. V was pared by 2 bases and J by 5 bases, with 8 bases of the junction left unmatched. The CDR3 loop spans 16 amino acids. The CDR3, as DNA: TGTGCCAGCAGTGAATTCCCTAGCGGGAGGTTCAACGAGCAGTACTTC. Its protein is CASSEFPSGRFNEQYF.

This clone was recorded only once. The rearrangement links TRBV9 to TRBJ1-4, with D possibly TRBD1 on 6 matching bases. The V and J ends lost 4 bases and 4 bases respectively, with 14 bases between them. Germline V CDR1 and CDR2: SGDLS, YYNGEE. The CDR3 is 15 amino acids. CDR3 coding DNA: TGTGCCAGCAGCCCAGGACAGCTACTTAATGAAAAACTGTTTTTT. This encodes CASSPGQLLNEKLFF.

The rearrangement links TRBV5-1 to TRBJ2-3, with 11 bases that match TRBD1. J lost 6 bases, V lost 4 bases, and 13 bases had no gene match. CDR1 is SGHRS and CDR2 is YFSETQ in the germline V gene. CDR3 length: 17 residues. The CDR3 protein is CASSPFTGQGAGDTQYF. The CDR3 DNA is TGCGCCAGCAGCCCCTTCACCGGACAGGGGGCGGGGGATACGCAGTATTTT.

This chain links TRBV7-2 with TRBJ1-2; D is unresolved. V lost 0 bases to trimming and J lost 8 bases, with 16 bases between them. Germline loops: CDR1 SGHTA, CDR2 FQGNSA. The CDR3 contains 15 residues. The CDR3, as DNA: TGTGCCAGCAGCTTAGCTTCAGGAGGCGGTGTGGGCTACACCTTC. As protein: CASSLASGGGVGYTF.

The chain recombines TRBV5-1 with TRBJ1-4, with D tentatively TRBD1 (5 bases). Germline assignment: CDR1 SGHRS and CDR2 YFSETQ. V lost 4 bases and J 6 bases, leaving 13 bases between the germline ends. The CDR3 contains 14 residues. CDR3 sequence (DNA): TGCGCCAGCAGCCCGCGGGGGGATGATGAAAAACTGTTTTTT. This sequence encodes CASSPRGDDEKLFF. The full variable domain, completed using reference TRBV5-1 and TRBJ1-4, is KAGVTQTPRYLIKTRGQQVTLSCSPISGHRSVSWYQQTPGQGLQFLFEYFSETQRNKGNFPGRFSGRQFSNSRSEMNVSTLELGDSALYLCASSPRGDDEKLFFGSGTQLSVL.

The rearrangement uses TRBV7-2 and TRBJ2-1; D is ambiguous. The CDR3 sequence is 15 residues long. CDR1 is SGHTA and CDR2 is FQGNSA in the germline V gene. Trimming pared 2 bases from V and 0 bases from J, leaving 8 bases between. CDR3 DNA: TGTGCCAGCAGCTTAAGCTCGAGCTCCTACAATGAGCAGTTCTTC. This translates into CASSLSSSSYNEQFF.

V usage is TRBV24-1 and J usage is TRBJ2-5, with D maybe TRBD1 (5 bases). V lost 3 bases and J lost 4, with 11 bases in between. Germline loops: CDR1 KGHDR, CDR2 SFDVKD. The CDR3 loop spans 14 amino acids. The DNA for the CDR3 is TGTGCCACCAGTGATCCCAGGGTCCCAGAGACCCAGTACTTC. This encodes CATSDPRVPETQYF.

The genes are TRBV5-1 and TRBJ1-1, with 8 bases fitting TRBD1. The CDR3 has 14 amino acids. Germline CDR1 is SGHRS and CDR2 is YFSETQ. V lost 2 bases and J lost 3; bases outside the gene matches: 3. The CDR3 region has the DNA TGCGCCAGCAGCTTCAGGGGGCAACACACTGAAGCTTTCTTT. Its protein product is CASSFRGQHTEAFF.